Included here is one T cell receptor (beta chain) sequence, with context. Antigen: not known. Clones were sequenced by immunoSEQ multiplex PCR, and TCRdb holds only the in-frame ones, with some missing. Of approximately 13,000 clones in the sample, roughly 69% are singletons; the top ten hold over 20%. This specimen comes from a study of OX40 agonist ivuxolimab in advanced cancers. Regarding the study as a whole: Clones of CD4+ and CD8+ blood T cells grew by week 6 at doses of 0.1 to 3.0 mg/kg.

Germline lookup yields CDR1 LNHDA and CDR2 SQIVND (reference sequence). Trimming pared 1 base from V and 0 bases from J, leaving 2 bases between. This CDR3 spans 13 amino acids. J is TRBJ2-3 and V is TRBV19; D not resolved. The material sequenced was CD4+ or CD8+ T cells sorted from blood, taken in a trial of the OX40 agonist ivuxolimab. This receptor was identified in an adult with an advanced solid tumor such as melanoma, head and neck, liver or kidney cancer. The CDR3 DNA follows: TGTGCCAGTAGTATAGCTAGCACAGATACGCAGTATTTT. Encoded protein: CASSIASTDTQYF.